This TCR beta chain came from a study of blood T cell repertoires in COVID-19 (dated by TCRdb to about 2020). Looking at the study overall: Collaborator samples came from the United States, Italy and Spain and covered acute and convalescent phases of COVID-19. The material from the prospective study consisted of cDNA or gDNA derived from T cells, B-cell-depleted T cells, or PBMCs. Subjects who had been exposed to COVID-19, were actively infected with it, or had recovered from it provided the deeply sampled blood TCRbeta repertoires that made up the dataset. The repertoires were made available in a free public database intended to serve as a resource for research on the immune response to SARS-CoV-2. The samples were drawn from two sources: the first 160 participants of the ongoing ImmuneRACE study, and 1,254 subjects contributed by 6 global collaborators. A de-identified subject ID, COVID-19 status, age in years and sex were almost always included in the sample metadata. HLA class I and class II types, where available, came from metadata supplied by the sample provider rather than from assay-based typing. General study outcomes and caveats: How much clinical and demographic metadata was included differed by source and by participant, and the metadata was provided uncurated.

This clone was recorded a few times. No cognate antigen has been identified for it. No much larger clonotype is one base removed from it; base qualities were not supplied. Participants in the prospective study were aged about 18 to 100 years, lived in under 30 United States geographic areas, and enrolled through a virtual design. In the prospective study, cohorts were assigned on the basis of participant-reported clinical history obtained from a screening survey and a study questionnaire. Recovered participants in ImmuneRACE Cohort 3 were defined as having two consecutive negative NP/OP PCR tests, clearance from a healthcare professional, or resolution of symptoms. Each participant in the prospective study had whole blood, serum and a nasopharyngeal or oropharyngeal swab collected by mobile phlebotomists. Prospective study participants could optionally give additional blood draws and questionnaires over an approximately two-month period. Before DNA extraction, blood samples from the prospective study were shipped at room temperature or frozen.

TCRbeta CDR3 regions were amplified from genomic DNA by means of the immunoSEQ Assay, a bias-controlled multiplex PCR. Processing in the source paper ran as follows. The number of nucleated cells in each sample was estimated by amplification of reference gene primers within the assay. To quantify the absolute abundance of each unique TCRbeta CDR3 rearrangement, sequence reads were collapsed and filtered. For each sample, productive Simpson clonality was calculated by taking the square root of Simpson's diversity index across productive rearrangements. The table was pulled from immuneACCESS by TCRdb, which kept in-frame rearrangements only. Such tables lose some clones; where checked, under half of the loss comes from unresolved V genes, and the rest has no known cause. The DNA was the basis for D and trimming; V, J and clone size are from that table. The sample table holds about 180,000 clones, of which about 82% were seen once. The leading ten clones occupy around 9% of the sample.

Sequenced input: PBMCs or T cells enriched from blood (not recorded which). The sequence was collected from a woman under 40 who had recovered from COVID-19.

The sequenced DNA is TGTGCCAGCAGTGAATTCGTGGGTCGAGGATCACCCCTCCACTTT. Its protein reads: CASSEFVGRGSPLHF. This chain joins TRBV2 to TRBJ1-6; no confident D gene assignment can be made. Taken from cysteine to phenylalanine, the CDR3 has 15 residues. CDR3 DNA only is kept here, 45 bases in frame from base 1. According to the germline V gene, CDR1 reads SNHLY and CDR2 reads FYNNEI. The junction carries 15 bases between V and J, which are trimmed by 2 bases and 10 bases respectively.